The TCR beta chain under discussion was sequenced for a study of OX40 agonist ivuxolimab in advanced cancers. On the study more broadly: Among those treated, three patients had partial responses, one with hepatocellular carcinoma and two with cutaneous melanoma. Study outcomes and limitations: Partly responding patients at 0.1-3.0 mg/kg showed some of the smallest clonal expansion.

The CDR3 runs to 13 residues. V dropped 5 bases and J dropped 9 bases, with 17 bases sitting between them. The germline V gene has CDR1 SQVTM and CDR2 ANQGSEA. TCRdb's table, derived via immunoSEQ multiplex PCR, lists solely in-frame clones and lacks some. The sample lists tens of thousands of clones; 75% to 90% were seen once. This clone appeared once. Its matching antigen is unknown. The starting material was CD4+ or CD8+ T cells sorted from blood, obtained in a trial of the OX40 agonist ivuxolimab. This rearrangement joins TRBV29-1 to TRBJ2-1; D possibly uses TRBD1 or TRBD2 (6 bases each). The TCR sequence derives from an adult with an advanced solid tumor such as melanoma, head and neck, liver or kidney cancer. CDR3 protein: CSVRDAGGGEQFF. The CDR3 DNA sequence: TGCAGCGTTCGGGACGCCGGAGGGGGTGAGCAGTTCTTC.